This entry lists 14 T cell receptor beta chains sequenced from one sample in a study of OX40 agonist ivuxolimab in advanced cancers. TCRdb's copy holds only in-frame clones and misses some; the assay was immunoSEQ multiplex PCR. The sample has about 90,000 clones; approximately 91% are singletons. This material consisted of CD4+ or CD8+ T cells sorted from blood, taken in a trial of the OX40 agonist ivuxolimab. Every receptor here comes from an adult with an advanced solid tumor such as melanoma, head and neck, liver or kidney cancer.

The chain uses TRBV4-3 and TRBJ2-1; possible D gene TRBD2, 5 bases. CDR3 size: 14 residues. V gave up 3 bases and J gave up 6 bases, with 12 bases separating them. Germline CDR1 and CDR2: LGHNA and YSLEER. CDR3 protein: CASSQELVVNEQFF. In DNA form, the CDR3 reads TGCGCCAGCAGCCAGGAACTAGTCGTCAATGAGCAGTTCTTC.

The chain couples TRBV6-1 to TRBJ1-1; D uncertain. V lost 2 bases and J lost 7, with 17 bases in between. Germline loops: CDR1 MNHNS, CDR2 SASEGT. The CDR3 spans 15 residues. CDR3 bases: TGTGCCAGCAGTGAAATAGGGTCCCCCCCCCGTGAAGCTTTCTTT. It translates to CASSEIGSPPREAFF.

This chain joins TRBV5-6 and TRBJ2-7, with D perhaps assigned TRBD1 or TRBD2 (6 bases each). The CDR3 has 13 residues. V lost 0 bases, J lost 4 bases, and 8 bases lay in between. Germline lookup yields CDR1 SGHDT and CDR2 YYEEEE. CDR3 bases: TGTGCCAGCAGCTTGGGAGGGGGGTACGAGCAGTACTTC. Protein sequence: CASSLGGGYEQYF.

The gene calls are TRBV20-1 and TRBJ2-7, with D tentatively TRBD1 (5 bases). V lost 2 bases and J lost 6, with 8 bases in between. The CDR3 loop spans 11 amino acids. Germline CDR1 reads DFQATT; CDR2 reads SNEGSKA (reference sequence). Here the CDR3 reads CSARPRAEQYF. The CDR3 DNA is TGCAGTGCTAGACCCAGGGCCGAGCAGTACTTC.

This clone was seen just once. The chain links TRBV18 to TRBJ2-1; D remains unclear. The CDR3 totals 15 residues. Germline CDR1 and CDR2: KGHSH and LQKENI. The V end lost 2 bases, the J end lost 0 bases, and 8 bases lay between the germline ends. The CDR3 nucleotides are TGTGCCAGCTCACCAGGGCGGAGCTCCTACAATGAGCAGTTCTTC. This sequence encodes CASSPGRSSYNEQFF.

The chain links TRBV7-2 to TRBJ2-7; unclear D gene. This CDR3 comprises 15 residues. V lost 1 base and J 0 bases, leaving 10 bases between the germline ends. The germline V gene encodes CDR1 SGHTA and CDR2 FQGNSA. The CDR3 region has the DNA TGTGCCAGCAGCTTAGGCAGCCAGCCCTCCTACGAGCAGTACTTC. This gives the protein CASSLGSQPSYEQYF.

The chain joins TRBV5-5 to TRBJ1-4; 7 bases are shared with TRBD1. V trimming: 4 bases; J trimming: 5 bases; junction bases outside the gene matches: 5. Germline V CDR1 and CDR2: SGHKS, YYEKEE (reference sequence). The CDR3 length is 14 residues. CDR3 bases: TGTGCCAGCAGCACAGGGGATACAAATGAAAAACTGTTTTTT. This encodes CASSTGDTNEKLFF.

The rearrangement uses TRBV29-1 and TRBJ2-5; TRBD2 matches 7 bases. From germline, CDR1 is SQVTM and CDR2 ANQGSEA. With 4 bases clipped from V and 4 bases from J, the junction kept 9 bases outside the gene matches. This CDR3 is built from 14 residues. The CDR3 bases are TGCAGCGTTGCCCTGGTGGGAGGGCCAGAGACCCAGTACTTC. Protein sequence: CSVALVGGPETQYF.

This clone was seen just once. This chain uses TRBV18 with TRBJ2-1, with D hard to call. V was clipped by 1 base and J by 8 bases, with 9 bases between them. Looked up from germline, CDR1 is KGHSH and CDR2 is LQKENI. CDR3 size: 13 residues. The CDR3 loop reads CASSPREQHEQFF. Written as DNA, the CDR3 is TGTGCCAGCTCACCACGTGAGCAACATGAGCAGTTCTTC.

V is TRBV10-2 and J is TRBJ2-5, with a possible D match to TRBD2 (6 bases). The CDR3 length is 14 residues. V shed 7 bases and J shed 0 bases, with 12 bases lying between them. Germline V gives CDR1 WSHSY, CDR2 SAAADI. The CDR3 DNA is TGCGCCAGCACCTTTAGCGGACACCAAGAGACCCAGTACTTC. It yields the protein CASTFSGHQETQYF.

The chain carries TRBV27 and TRBJ1-6; D is unclear. The CDR3 is 17 amino acids. Germline V gives CDR1 MNHEY, CDR2 SMNVEV (reference sequence). V was trimmed by 5 bases and J by 0 bases, leaving 14 bases between them. CDR3: CASSITGVGSYNSPLHF. The DNA for the CDR3 is TGTGCCAGCAGTATTACCGGCGTAGGCTCCTATAATTCACCCCTCCACTTT.

The chain recombines TRBV7-9 with TRBJ1-5, with 8 nucleotides matching TRBD1. Germline V gene sequence: CDR1 SEHNR, CDR2 FQNEAQ (reference sequence). J gave up 2 bases and V 4 bases, and 4 bases lay outside the gene matches. This CDR3 comprises 15 residues. CDR3 in amino acids: CASSSGQGRNQPQHF. CDR3 DNA: TGTGCCAGCAGCTCCGGACAGGGACGCAATCAGCCCCAGCATTTT.

J is TRBJ2-7 and V is TRBV21-1; whether TRBD1, the table's D call, matches the DNA was not checked. TRBV21-1 is tagged as a pseudogene. The CDR3 is 15 amino acids. The CDR3 sequence: CASTPWPDRENEQYF. In nucleotides, the CDR3 is TGTGCCAGCACCCCATGGCCGGACAGGGAAAACGAGCAGTACTTC.

The rearrangement uses TRBV28 and TRBJ2-1; D is uncertain. With 8 bases removed from V and 5 bases from J, the gap between germline ends came to 7 bases. This CDR3 has 11 residues. Germline V gives CDR1 MDHEN, CDR2 SYDVKM. CDR3 region: CASLGHNEQFF. For the CDR3, the DNA is TGTGCCAGCCTAGGCCACAATGAGCAGTTCTTC.